The clone carrying this T cell receptor beta chain was seen a handful of times. The target antigen is unknown. Clones were read by immunoSEQ multiplex PCR, and TCRdb kept only the in-frame ones, dropping some. Among 88,000 or so clones, approximately 91% were seen once, and the ten largest hold approximately 5.2%. The data derive from a study of T cell responses to AZD1222 COVID-19 vaccine. Whole-study results and caveats: Nearly half of spike-specific TCRs reportedly target variant regions that are unmutated in the B.1.351 and B.1.1.7 variants. Females made up more of the donors, who were largely white British, and clonal diversity may have come out too low. Baseline serostatus was positive in only six AZD1222 recipients.

In germline, CDR1 is SGDLS, CDR2 YYNGEE. Trimming at V came to 4 bases and at J to 1 base, leaving 8 bases not matched to a gene. The CDR3 is 16 amino acids. Material: peripheral blood, obtained 28 days after the second AZD1222 dose. The chain links TRBV9 to TRBJ1-1, with 9 bases identical to TRBD1. The receptor's source is an adult who received the AZD1222 COVID-19 vaccine. CDR3 DNA sequence: TGTGCCAGCAGCAGAACGACAGGGGGACCGAACACTGAAGCTTTCTTT. Translating it yields CASSRTTGGPNTEAFF.